Listed here are 32 T cell receptor beta chains from one sample, sequenced in a study of shared clonotypes between healthy human individuals. Method: immunoSEQ multiplex PCR; TCRdb's copy keeps in-frame clones and lacks some. Of about 2.3 million clones in the sample, over 90% were seen once. What was sequenced was naive CD4+ T cells from PBMCs. The subset was: CD45RA+ positively selected. The receptors derive from a man aged 18 to 29 in good health. Some clones in this sample may be carry-over from other donors' samples.

The chain is built from TRBV7-8 and TRBJ2-7; D might be TRBD1 (7 bases). Germline values: CDR1 SGHVS, CDR2 FQNEAQ. This CDR3 has 15 amino acids. Deletions cut 1 base from V and 6 bases from J, with 16 bases between. The CDR3 sequence: CASSLGKGRGVEQYF. CDR3 nucleotides: TGTGCCAGCAGCTTAGGTAAAGGCAGGGGGGTCGAGCAGTACTTC.

The rearrangement uses TRBV7-2 and TRBJ2-1; 7 nucleotides align to TRBD1. CDR1 SGHTA and CDR2 FQGNSA come from the germline V gene. The CDR3 has 13 amino acids. V dropped 6 bases and J dropped 6; count of bases not matched to a gene: 5. CDR3: CASRKTGLNEQFF. CDR3 DNA: TGTGCCAGCAGGAAGACAGGGCTCAATGAGCAGTTCTTC.

The V call is TRBV18, the J call TRBJ2-3; 10 nucleotides line up with TRBD1. V was clipped by 6 bases and J by 2 bases; unmatched bases: 8. The germline V gene encodes CDR1 KGHSH and CDR2 LQKENI. The CDR3 loop spans 16 amino acids. The CDR3 bases are TGTGCCAGCTCTCCCGGGACAGGGGTCAACACAGATACGCAGTATTTT. Protein: CASSPGTGVNTDTQYF.

The DNA for the CDR3 is TGTGCCAGCAGTGAAGATAGGGGCTCCGGGGAGCTGTTTTTT. This sequence encodes CASSEDRGSGELFF. V is TRBV2 and J is TRBJ2-2; the D gene is possibly TRBD1 (5 bases). There are 14 residues in the CDR3. V was clipped by 1 base and J by 6 bases, with 9 bases between them. CDR1 is SNHLY and CDR2 is FYNNEI in the germline V gene.

The chain carries TRBV2 and TRBJ2-1; 9 bases line up with TRBD2. Trimming removed 7 bases from V and 9 bases from J; junction bases left unmatched: 10. The CDR3 is made up of 14 amino acids. Germline-derived CDR1 and CDR2 are SNHLY and FYNNEI. CDR3 DNA: TGTGCCAGCAACCTACTAGCGGGCCGACTTGAGCAGTTCTTC. The encoded protein is CASNLLAGRLEQFF.

This clone was recorded only once. The chain carries TRBV4-1 and TRBJ2-1, with 10 bases fitting TRBD2. The CDR3 has 17 amino acids. Germline lookup yields CDR1 MGHRA and CDR2 YSYEKL. The V gene end was trimmed by 4 bases and the J gene end by 0 bases; junction bases not matched to a gene: 6. The CDR3 sequence is CASSPMERGGSYNEQFF. CDR3 DNA sequence: TGCGCCAGCAGCCCCATGGAGCGGGGGGGCTCCTACAATGAGCAGTTCTTC.

This chain connects TRBV5-3 to TRBJ2-5; 8 bases agree with TRBD1. TRBV5-3 is an open reading frame whose function is uncertain. This CDR3 spans 16 amino acids. J was trimmed by 5 bases and V by 2 bases; bases with no gene match: 11. CDR3 sequence: CARSFGQGKGRETQYF. In DNA, the CDR3 is TGTGCCAGAAGCTTCGGACAGGGAAAGGGTCGGGAGACCCAGTACTTC.

The rearrangement links TRBV6-1 to TRBJ2-5; 8 positions match TRBD1. Germline CDR1 and CDR2: MNHNS and SASEGT. With V trimmed by 5 bases and J by 3 bases, 5 bases remained unmatched. The CDR3 covers 14 residues. This CDR3 reads CASSRGQAKETQYF. In nucleotides, the CDR3 is TGTGCCAGCAGTAGGGGACAGGCGAAAGAGACCCAGTACTTC.

This clone was recorded once. The V gene is TRBV29-1, the J gene TRBJ2-1, with TRBD2 matching 10 bases. The V segment lost 5 bases and the J segment 4 bases; nucleotides outside the gene matches: 8. The germline gives CDR1 SQVTM, CDR2 ANQGSEA. This CDR3 comprises 15 residues. The CDR3 is CSVPRTSGQYNEQFF. CDR3 nucleotides: TGCAGCGTTCCCCGGACTAGCGGTCAATACAATGAGCAGTTCTTC.

V gene TRBV18 combines with J gene TRBJ1-1, with TRBD1 matching over 10 bases. This CDR3 comprises 14 residues. J was trimmed by 7 bases and V by 6 bases; bases with no gene match: 8. CDR1 KGHSH and CDR2 LQKENI come from the germline V gene. The CDR3 coding sequence is TGTGCCAGCTCCTCCCAGACAGGGGGCTTTGAAGCTTTCTTT. Translation: CASSSQTGGFEAFF.

This clone was picked up a small number of times. Distinct nucleotide sequences in the sample also encode this CDR3. This chain connects TRBV5-1 to TRBJ1-1; no clear D. The CDR3 is 14 amino acids. Trimming pared 0 bases from V and 1 base from J, leaving 7 bases between. Germline V gene data show CDR1 as SGHRS and CDR2 as YFSETQ. The CDR3 sequence: CASSLGTANTEAFF. CDR3 sequence (DNA): TGCGCCAGCAGCTTGGGTACAGCGAACACTGAAGCTTTCTTT.

The chain recombines TRBV7-3 with TRBJ2-1, with D possibly being TRBD2 (6 bases). Germline values: CDR1 SGHTA, CDR2 FQGTGA. Trimming shortened V by 5 bases and J by 4 bases, and 15 bases separated the two germline ends. There are 15 residues in the CDR3. CDR3 sequence: CASSTDLAVYNEQFF. In DNA form, the CDR3 reads TGTGCCAGCAGCACCGACTTAGCGGTATACAATGAGCAGTTCTTC.

This chain uses TRBV7-3 with TRBJ2-1; 10 nucleotides line up with TRBD2. Germline CDR1 reads SGHTA; CDR2 reads FQGTGA. The CDR3 totals 14 residues. V shed 5 bases, J shed 8 bases, and the junction held 6 bases outside the gene matches. The CDR3 loop reads CASSPQREGHEQFF. Written as DNA, the CDR3 is TGTGCCAGCAGCCCACAGCGGGAGGGCCATGAGCAGTTCTTC. Looking up the rest from reference TRBV7-3 and TRBJ2-1 gives the full variable domain: GAGVSQTPSNKVTEKGKYVELRCDPISGHTALYWYRQSLGQGPEFLIYFQGTGAADDSGLPNDRFFAVRPEGSVSTLKIQRTERGDSAVYLCASSPQREGHEQFFGPGTRLTVL.

The chain combines TRBV6-1 with TRBJ1-2; 7 bases agree with TRBD1. The CDR3 is made up of 14 amino acids. Germline assignment: CDR1 MNHNS and CDR2 SASEGT. V was clipped by 6 bases and J by 3 bases; unmatched bases: 7. The CDR3 loop is CASRSRGGDYGYTF. The DNA for the CDR3 is TGTGCCAGCAGAAGCAGGGGGGGGGACTATGGCTACACCTTC.

The chain uses TRBV11-2 and TRBJ2-4, with D possibly called TRBD1 or TRBD2 (7 bases each). V lost 5 bases to trimming and J lost 9 bases, with 17 bases between them. Germline V gene data show CDR1 as SGHAT and CDR2 as FQNNGV. This CDR3 has 14 amino acids. The CDR3 sequence is CASSAQGEGGIQYF. The CDR3 DNA follows: TGTGCCAGCAGCGCCCAGGGGGAGGGAGGCATTCAGTACTTC.

This clone was seen a few times. The genes are TRBV10-1 and TRBJ1-1; 8 nucleotides match TRBD1. The CDR3 totals 14 residues. CDR1 is WNHNN, CDR2 SYGVQD, per germline (reference sequence). V lost 6 bases, J lost 5 bases, and 8 bases stayed unmatched. CDR3 residues: CASSKGTGPTEAFF. The CDR3 DNA is TGCGCCAGCAGCAAGGGGACAGGCCCTACTGAAGCTTTCTTT.

This clone was counted once. A read error may account for a junction end that differs from germline. J is TRBJ2-5 and V is TRBV5-4; 9 nucleotides line up with TRBD2. The germline V gene has CDR1 SGHNT and CDR2 YYREEE (reference sequence). The CDR3 loop spans 19 amino acids. In DNA, the CDR3 is TGTGCCAGCACCTTGGGCCTAGCGGGACCTACCCGACCCGAAGAGACCCAGTACTTC. It codes for CASTLGLAGPTRPEETQYF.

The rearrangement uses TRBV2 and TRBJ2-7, with TRBD2 matching 12 bases. There are 15 residues in the CDR3. Unmatched junction bases numbered 5, after V lost 5 bases and J lost 3 bases. Germline V gene sequence: CDR1 SNHLY, CDR2 FYNNEI. The CDR3 protein is CASSTGLAGLYEQYF. The CDR3 bases are TGTGCCAGCAGTACCGGACTAGCGGGACTCTACGAGCAGTACTTC.

This rearrangement joins TRBV18 to TRBJ1-4; D is undetermined. V was trimmed by 2 bases and J by 14 bases, leaving 12 bases between them. Germline assignment: CDR1 KGHSH and CDR2 LQKENI. This CDR3 has 12 residues. The CDR3: CASSPVEGRLFF. The CDR3 nucleotides are TGTGCCAGCTCACCAGTCGAGGGCAGGCTGTTTTTT.

The V gene is TRBV2, the J gene TRBJ2-1; no clear D gene. Deletions cut 2 bases from V and 13 bases from J, with 18 bases between. Germline lookup yields CDR1 SNHLY and CDR2 FYNNEI. The CDR3 spans 14 residues. Here the CDR3 DNA reads TGTGCCAGCAGTGAACTCGTATTCCTACCTCCCCAGTTCTTC. Amino acid sequence: CASSELVFLPPQFF.

V usage is TRBV5-1 and J usage is TRBJ2-1; perhaps TRBD2 as D (6 bases). This CDR3 has 14 residues. V was clipped by 7 bases and J by 8 bases, with 19 bases between them. Germline CDR1 reads SGHRS; CDR2 reads YFSETQ. The DNA of the CDR3 is TGCGCCAGCCATACTAGCTCGGTCGTCTATGAGCAGTTCTTC. Translation gives CASHTSSVVYEQFF.

Note on this clone: Sequence at one end of the junction differs from germline and may be a read error. The chain combines TRBV30 with TRBJ1-2; possibly TRBD1 for D (6 bases). Germline V lookup: CDR1 GTSNPN, CDR2 SVGIG (reference sequence). This CDR3 has 11 amino acids. The CDR3 reads CAWRAGEPVNF. CDR3 DNA: TGTGCCTGGAGAGCAGGGGAACCGGTAAACTTC.

The CDR3 protein is CARSPWTSGSDEQYF. The CDR3 DNA reads TGTGCCAGAAGCCCCTGGACTAGCGGGAGTGACGAGCAGTACTTC. This chain connects TRBV5-3 to TRBJ2-7; 13 nucleotides match TRBD2. TRBV5-3 is labeled an ORF, and its function is uncertain. J was trimmed by 5 bases and V by 4 bases; bases with no gene match: 6. The length of the CDR3 is 15 residues.

The chain has TRBV20-1 and TRBJ2-7; maybe TRBD2 (5 bases). V dropped 6 bases and J dropped 6 bases, with 12 bases sitting between them. The CDR3 has 11 residues. CDR1 and CDR2 from the germline V gene are DFQATT and SNEGSKA (reference sequence). The CDR3 bases are TGCAGTGCAGCCACTAGTAGCGAGCAGTACTTC. Translated: CSAATSSEQYF.

The rearrangement links TRBV6-4 to TRBJ1-1; D is perhaps TRBD1 (6 bases). V was pared by 6 bases and J by 2 bases, with 16 bases between. Germline CDR1 reads MRHNA; CDR2 reads SNTAGT. This CDR3 region has 15 residues. CDR3 sequence reads: CASRRVGTPNTEAFF. The CDR3 DNA is TGTGCCAGCAGGCGGGTAGGGACACCAAACACTGAAGCTTTCTTT.

J is TRBJ2-5 and V is TRBV2; D is possibly TRBD2 (6 bases). Germline CDR1 SNHLY, CDR2 FYNNEI. This CDR3 is 13 amino acids long. The ends were cut back, 3 bases at V and 2 bases at J, with 7 bases in the middle. As DNA, the CDR3 is TGTGCCAGCAGTGAGCGGGATCAAGAGACCCAGTACTTC. Amino acids: CASSERDQETQYF.

V and J are TRBV19 and TRBJ1-1; maybe TRBD1 (6 bases). The V gene's germline CDR1 is LNHDA and CDR2 SQIVND (reference sequence). Trimming left V 5 bases short and J 4 bases short, with 14 bases between. This CDR3 region has 14 residues. DNA for the CDR3: TGTGCCAGTAGTGTGCCAGGGGTTGGCACTGAAGCTTTCTTT. Translated, it gives CASSVPGVGTEAFF.

This clone has a single count. The same CDR3 also results from other DNA sequences found in this sample. The chain carries TRBV7-9 and TRBJ1-5, with TRBD1 identical over 9 bases. CDR1 is SEHNR, CDR2 FQNEAQ, per germline (reference sequence). The CDR3 covers 14 residues. Trimming at V came to 1 base and at J to 5 bases, leaving 0 bases not matched to a gene. The CDR3 DNA reads TGTGCCAGCAGCTTAGGGACAGGGGATCAGCCCCAGCATTTT. This gives the protein CASSLGTGDQPQHF.

Points on this clone: Other DNA sequences from this sample encode an identical CDR3 as well. This chain's CDR3 is CASSYASVVTGELFF. As DNA, the CDR3 is TGTGCCAGCAGTTATGCCAGTGTGGTCACCGGGGAGCTGTTTTTT. The V gene is TRBV6-5, the J gene TRBJ2-2, with D unresolved. The V end lost 3 bases, the J end lost 4 bases, and 12 bases lay between the germline ends. The V gene's germline CDR1 is MNHEY and CDR2 SVGAGI. The CDR3 length is 15 residues.

This clone was seen a single time. The rearrangement links TRBV6-6 to TRBJ2-7, with a tentative D call TRBD1 (5 bases). The CDR3 sequence is 11 residues long. In germline, CDR1 is MNHNY, CDR2 SVGAGI (reference sequence). Trimming took off 5 bases at V and 6 bases at J, with 8 bases between the two ends. The CDR3 nucleotides read TGTGCCAGCAGTCGAAGGGGCGAGCAGTACTTC. This translates into CASSRRGEQYF.

This clone was seen more than once but under ten times. The V and J genes are TRBV5-4 and TRBJ2-2; tentative D call: TRBD2 (6 bases). This CDR3 is built from 16 residues. The V gene's germline CDR1 is SGHNT and CDR2 YYREEE (reference sequence). V dropped 4 bases and J dropped 0 bases, with 13 bases sitting between them. The CDR3, as DNA: TGTGCCAGCAGCCCGCGGGGCGGCTCGAACACCGGGGAGCTGTTTTTT. Its translation: CASSPRGGSNTGELFF.

The chain uses TRBV10-3 and TRBJ1-5; TRBD1 matches 11 bases. This CDR3 has 15 amino acids. Germline V CDR1 and CDR2: ENHRY, SYGVKD. After removal of 6 bases from V and 11 bases from J, the junction contained 12 bases not matched to a gene. The CDR3 DNA reads as TGTGCCATCAGCGGGACAGGGGGGCAACCGAGGGCCCAGCATTTT. This gives the protein CAISGTGGQPRAQHF.